These 14 T cell receptor beta chains were all obtained from the same sample, sequenced in a study of T cells in Graves' hyperthyroidism and ophthalmopathy. Regions amplified from RNA transcripts were the TCR beta CDR3 regions. The TCR CDR3 first-round RT-PCR relied on the HTBI primer set. One entry per CDR3 protein, called by TCRdb with MiXCR from the multiplex PCR reads. The sample has about 350,000 distinct CDR3 sequences, approximately 18% seen once. What was sequenced was blood. These receptors were collected from a woman in her 40s with Graves' ophthalmopathy.

This clonotype was detected ten times or more. The chain recombines TRBV2 with TRBJ2-7; TRBD1 agrees at 10 bases. The CDR3 has 18 amino acids. CDR1 is SNHLY, CDR2 FYNNEI, per germline. V shed 2 bases, J shed 2 bases, and the junction held 12 bases outside the gene matches. The DNA for the CDR3 is TGTGCCAGCAGTGAAAGCTCCTCCGGGACAGGGGTGACCTACGAGCAGTACTTC. As protein: CASSESSSGTGVTYEQYF. Looking up the rest from reference TRBV2 and TRBJ2-7 gives the full variable domain: EPEVTQTPSHQVTQMGQEVILRCVPISNHLYFYWYRQILGQKVEFLVSFYNNEISEKSEIFDDQFSVERPDGSNFTLKIRSTKLEDSAMYFCASSESSSGTGVTYEQYFGPGTRLTVT.

This clonotype was found many times. CDR3 bases: TGTGCCAGCAGTTACTCGACAGGGCTCATTCAGTACTTC. Translation gives CASSYSTGLIQYF. The chain employs TRBV6-2 or TRBV6-3 and TRBJ2-4; 7 nucleotides line up with TRBD1. CDR3 size: 13 residues. The V gene's germline CDR1 is MNHEY and CDR2 SVGEGT. After removal of 0 bases from V and 9 bases from J, the junction contained 2 bases not matched to a gene.

This clonotype was observed a single time. The chain recombines TRBV6-2 or TRBV6-3 with TRBJ2-5, with 16 bases fitting TRBD2. J lost 1 base, V lost 4 bases, and 9 bases had no gene match. CDR1 and CDR2 (germline): MNHEY, SVGEGT. The CDR3 is 19 residues long. The CDR3: CASSFRGTSGRASQETQYF. DNA for the CDR3: TGTGCCAGCAGTTTCAGGGGGACTAGCGGGAGGGCCTCCCAAGAGACCCAGTACTTC.

The V call is TRBV6-1, the J call TRBJ2-7; no firm D call. CDR1 and CDR2 from the germline V gene are MNHNS and SASEGT. The CDR3 totals 15 residues. The ends were cut back, 4 bases at V and 0 bases at J, with 13 bases in the middle. CDR3 sequence reads: CASSGPSGFSYEQYF. The CDR3 DNA reads as TGTGCCAGCAGTGGGCCGTCAGGATTCTCCTACGAGCAGTACTTC.

This clonotype was observed many times. This chain connects TRBV2 to TRBJ1-2; 7 bases map to TRBD1. This CDR3 region has 14 residues. Trimming removed 5 bases from V and 7 bases from J; junction bases left unmatched: 10. The germline V gene has CDR1 SNHLY and CDR2 FYNNEI. The CDR3 region has the DNA TGTGCCAGCAGTAAAGACAGGGTGGATGGTGGCTACACCTTC. This translates into CASSKDRVDGGYTF.

This clonotype was detected many times. The chain carries TRBV30 and TRBJ1-1; no clear D gene. Between the trimmed V and J ends, which lost 3 bases and 4 bases, there was a span of 9 bases. The germline V gene encodes CDR1 GTSNPN and CDR2 SVGIG (reference sequence). This CDR3 has 12 amino acids. CDR3 amino acids: CAWRYRVTEAFF. CDR3 coding DNA: TGTGCCTGGAGGTATAGGGTCACTGAAGCTTTCTTT.

There are many counts of this clonotype. V gene TRBV12-3 or TRBV12-4 combines with J gene TRBJ2-5; 9 bases agree with TRBD1. V was pared by 2 bases and J by 5 bases, with 3 bases of the junction left unmatched. The CDR3 contains 14 residues. Here the CDR3 reads CASSLSTGGETQYF. CDR3 DNA: TGTGCCAGCAGTTTATCCACAGGGGGCGAGACCCAGTACTTC.

This clonotype came up many times. The V call is TRBV12-5, the J call TRBJ1-1; no clear D. The germline gives CDR1 LGHNT, CDR2 FRNRAP. V was shortened by 2 bases and J by 6 bases, with 7 bases between the two germline ends. The CDR3 has 12 residues. CDR3: CASGLIQSEAFF. CDR3 sequence (DNA): TGTGCTAGTGGTTTGATACAGTCTGAAGCTTTCTTT.

This clonotype was seen a single time. The rearrangement links TRBV3-1 to TRBJ2-4, with D perhaps matching TRBD1 or TRBD2 (5 bases each). Germline CDR1 reads LGHDT; CDR2 reads YNNKEL (reference sequence). Deletions cut 5 bases from V and 6 bases from J, with 11 bases between. The CDR3 covers 13 residues. The CDR3 region has the DNA TGTGCCAGCAGCTCCCTGAGGGGAAACATTCAGTACTTC. Translating gives CASSSLRGNIQYF.

Worth noting for this clonotype: This may be a read error: a much more frequent sequence differs by one nucleotide. The chain's CDR3 is CASSLRDSREACF. The DNA for the CDR3 is TGCGCCAGCAGCTTAAGGGACAGCCGAGAAGCTTGCTTT. This chain links TRBV5-1 with TRBJ1-1, with 7 bases aligning to TRBD1. Germline CDR1 and CDR2: SGHRS and YFSETQ. This CDR3 spans 13 amino acids.

This clonotype was seen at least ten times. The genes are TRBV3-1 and TRBJ2-7, with D perhaps matching TRBD2 (6 bases). Trimming removed 1 base at V and 3 bases at J, with 13 bases between. This CDR3 is 15 amino acids long. Germline CDR1 reads LGHDT; CDR2 reads YNNKEL (reference sequence). CDR3 nucleotides: TGTGCCAGCAGCCAAGCAAGAGGAGGGAACTACGAGCAGTACTTC. Protein product: CASSQARGGNYEQYF.

This clonotype has ten or more counts. The CDR3 protein is CASSFRGLDDEQYF. CDR3 nucleotide sequence: TGTGCCAGCAGTTTCAGGGGGCTAGATGATGAGCAGTACTTC. V gene TRBV12-3 or TRBV12-4 combines with J gene TRBJ2-7; TRBD1 agrees at 8 bases. J lost 7 bases, V lost 3 bases, and 8 bases had no gene match. The CDR3 contains 14 residues.

This clonotype showed up many times. DNA of the CDR3: TGTGCCAGCAGCCCCGCGGACAAGAAAATTGAGACCCAGTACTTC. It encodes CASSPADKKIETQYF. The chain combines TRBV28 with TRBJ2-5; a weak D match, TRBD1 (5 bases). Germline loops: CDR1 MDHEN, CDR2 SYDVKM. The CDR3 is made up of 15 amino acids. V was clipped by 6 bases and J by 5 bases, with 19 bases between them.

This clonotype has a count of ten or more. The chain joins TRBV7-9 to TRBJ1-1; D is possibly TRBD1 (6 bases). The CDR3 covers 15 residues. The V gene lost 5 bases and the J gene lost 0 bases, with 13 bases spanning the gap. Germline V CDR1 and CDR2: SEHNR, FQNEAQ (reference sequence). CDR3 sequence: CASSPGQYMNTEAFF. DNA for the CDR3: TGTGCCAGCAGCCCCGGACAGTACATGAACACTGAAGCTTTCTTT.